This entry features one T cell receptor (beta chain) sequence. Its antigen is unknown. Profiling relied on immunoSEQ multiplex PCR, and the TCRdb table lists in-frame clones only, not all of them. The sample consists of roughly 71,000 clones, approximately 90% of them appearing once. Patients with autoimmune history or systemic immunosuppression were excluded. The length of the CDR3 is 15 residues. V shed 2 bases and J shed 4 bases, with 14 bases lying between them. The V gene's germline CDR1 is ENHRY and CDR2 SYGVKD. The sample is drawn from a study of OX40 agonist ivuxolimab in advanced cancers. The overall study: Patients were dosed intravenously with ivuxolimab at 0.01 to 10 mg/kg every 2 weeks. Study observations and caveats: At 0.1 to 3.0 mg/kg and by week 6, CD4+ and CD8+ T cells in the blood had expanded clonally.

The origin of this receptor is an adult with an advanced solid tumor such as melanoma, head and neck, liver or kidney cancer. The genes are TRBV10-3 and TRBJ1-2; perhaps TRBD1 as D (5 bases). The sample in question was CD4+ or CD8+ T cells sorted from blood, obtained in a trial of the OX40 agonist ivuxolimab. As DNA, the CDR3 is TGTGCCATCAGTGAGAAGGGTATAAGGGGCTATGGCTACACCTTC. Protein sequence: CAISEKGIRGYGYTF.